This T cell receptor (beta chain) was sequenced during a study of control samples from healthy donors and cancer patients. The CDR3 covers 15 residues. V was pared by 8 bases and J by 5 bases, with 10 bases of the junction left unmatched. From germline, CDR1 is MNHEY and CDR2 SVGAGI. Clones were read by immunoSEQ multiplex PCR, and TCRdb kept only the in-frame ones, dropping some. The sample has 85,000 to 95,000 clones, more than 85% seen once. This receptor was taken from a woman aged 30 to 39 in good health. Specimen: blood. The V gene is TRBV6-5, the J gene TRBJ2-3; 10 bases are a match to TRBD2. CDR3 nucleotides: TGTGCCAGCGGGGAACCGGGACTAGCGTTAGATACGCAGTATTTT. Encoded protein: CASGEPGLALDTQYF.